The 30 T cell receptor beta chains listed next were all sequenced from one sample in a study of blood T cell repertoires in COVID-19. Here immunoSEQ multiplex PCR was the method, and the copy in TCRdb shows in-frame clones only, minus some. The sample carries approximately 350,000 clones, 89% recorded once. Input material: peripheral blood. These receptors were taken from a man aged 35 to 55 with acute or convalescent COVID-19.

The rearrangement uses TRBV27 and TRBJ2-3; 11 bases agree with TRBD2. Trimming removed 8 bases from V and 2 bases from J; junction bases left unmatched: 15. This CDR3 has 18 residues. Germline V gene data show CDR1 as MNHEY and CDR2 as SMNVEV (reference sequence). This CDR3 reads CASRRWASGGLVTDTQYF. As DNA, the CDR3 is TGTGCCAGCCGTCGATGGGCTAGCGGGGGGTTAGTCACAGATACGCAGTATTTT.

The chain joins TRBV5-4 to TRBJ1-1; the D gene is possibly TRBD1 (5 bases). V shed 4 bases and J shed 1 base, with 14 bases lying between them. This CDR3 has 15 amino acids. CDR1 and CDR2 from the germline V gene are SGHNT and YYREEE (reference sequence). In DNA, the CDR3 is TGTGCCAGCAGCCTGGCTTGGGGGGGGAACACTGAAGCTTTCTTT. This sequence encodes CASSLAWGGNTEAFF.

This clone was seen a handful of times. V and J are TRBV9 and TRBJ1-1; D is uncertain. Trimming left V 0 bases short and J 0 bases short, with 6 bases between. The CDR3 length is 14 residues. The germline V gene encodes CDR1 SGDLS and CDR2 YYNGEE. This CDR3 reads CASSVGRMNTEAFF. CDR3 in DNA: TGTGCCAGCAGCGTAGGCAGAATGAACACTGAAGCTTTCTTT. Variable domain in full (rest from reference TRBV9 and TRBJ1-1): DSGVTQTPKHLITATGQRVTLRCSPRSGDLSVYWYQQSLDQGLQFLIQYYNGEERAKGNILERFSAQQFPDLHSELNLSSLELGDSALYFCASSVGRMNTEAFFGQGTRLTVV.

CDR3 in amino acids: CAWSVTGLDRNIQYF. The CDR3 DNA reads as TGTGCCTGGAGTGTCACGGGGTTGGACCGAAACATTCAGTACTTC. This sequence joins TRBV30 and TRBJ2-4; perhaps TRBD2 as D (5 bases). CDR3 length equals 15 residues. Germline lookup yields CDR1 GTSNPN and CDR2 SVGIG (reference sequence). The germline V and J ends were trimmed by 0 bases and 6 bases, with 15 bases remaining between them.

This chain links TRBV5-1 with TRBJ1-4; D is possibly TRBD1 (5 bases). The V and J ends lost 7 bases and 0 bases respectively, with 10 bases between them. CDR3 length: 14 residues. CDR1 is SGHRS and CDR2 is YFSETQ in the germline V gene. CDR3 loop: CASSTGATNEKLFF. In nucleotides, the CDR3 is TGCGCCAGCTCAACGGGGGCAACTAATGAAAAACTGTTTTTT.

The rearrangement links TRBV27 to TRBJ2-7; D possibly corresponds to TRBD1 (5 bases). The CDR3 extends over 11 amino acids. Germline lookup yields CDR1 MNHEY and CDR2 SMNVEV (reference sequence). The V end lost 8 bases, the J end lost 3 bases, and 8 bases lay between the germline ends. This CDR3 is CASRRGYEQYF. For the CDR3, the DNA is TGTGCCAGCCGAAGGGGCTACGAGCAGTACTTC.

The sample holds one count of this clone. This chain links TRBV6-2 or TRBV6-3 with TRBJ2-2; no reliable D call. Deletions cut 2 bases from V and 6 bases from J, with 16 bases between. The CDR3 is 16 residues long. CDR1 and CDR2 from the germline V gene are MNHEY and SVGEGT. The CDR3 sequence is CASSYPRRVLSGELFF. As DNA, the CDR3 is TGTGCCAGCAGTTACCCCCGCCGGGTTTTGTCCGGGGAGCTGTTTTTT.

This chain uses TRBV19 with TRBJ1-1; 8 bases are a match to TRBD1. CDR1 is LNHDA, CDR2 SQIVND, per germline (reference sequence). With V trimmed by 7 bases and J by 4 bases, 20 bases remained unmatched. CDR3 size: 18 residues. The CDR3 here is CASTPSLGQGGYSTEAFF. The CDR3 DNA sequence: TGTGCCAGTACCCCATCACTCGGACAGGGAGGGTATAGCACTGAAGCTTTCTTT.

The CDR3 bases are TGTGCCAGCAGCGTGTCCGGGACAGGGGCTCACGGGGAGCTGTTTTTT. Its protein is CASSVSGTGAHGELFF. The rearrangement links TRBV7-6 to TRBJ2-2, with 10 bases lining up with TRBD1. Germline V gene lookup returns CDR1 SGHVS and CDR2 FNYEAQ. The CDR3 is 16 residues long. J gave up 7 bases and V 5 bases, and 10 bases lay outside the gene matches.

This clone was counted once. The CDR3 region is CASSFGARTQAFF. The CDR3 coding sequence is TGTGCCAGCAGTTTTGGGGCCAGGACGCAAGCTTTCTTT. This sequence joins TRBV27 and TRBJ1-1, with a weak D call TRBD1 (5 bases). The CDR3 loop spans 13 amino acids. The V gene's germline CDR1 is MNHEY and CDR2 SMNVEV (reference sequence). Trimming left V 3 bases short and J 9 bases short, with 14 bases between.

DNA of the CDR3: TGTGCCAGCAGTATGTCTAGCGGGGGCTACGAGCAGTACTTC. Translated, it gives CASSMSSGGYEQYF. The chain carries TRBV11-1 and TRBJ2-7; 10 bases fit TRBD2. The germline CDR1 and CDR2 sequences are SGHAT and FQDESV (reference sequence). There are 14 residues in the CDR3. V lost 6 bases to trimming and J lost 3 bases; unmatched junction nucleotides: 5.

The rearrangement joins TRBV15 to TRBJ2-2, with D hard to call. This CDR3 comprises 13 residues. Trimming pared 0 bases from V and 5 bases from J, leaving 4 bases between. CDR1 and CDR2 from the germline V gene are LNHNV and YYDKDF (reference sequence). In DNA form, the CDR3 reads TGTGCCACCAGCAGAGATCTGACCGGGGAGCTGTTTTTT. This sequence encodes CATSRDLTGELFF.

V and J are TRBV24-1 and TRBJ2-3; D may be TRBD2 (5 bases). The germline CDR1 and CDR2 sequences are KGHDR and SFDVKD. V was pared by 3 bases and J by 0 bases, with 21 bases between. This CDR3 has 19 residues. CDR3 in amino acids: CATSDPPGRQISSTDTQYF. CDR3 in DNA: TGTGCCACCAGTGATCCACCGGGAAGACAAATATCTAGCACAGATACGCAGTATTTT.

The chain is built from TRBV4-1 and TRBJ1-3; 9 bases are a match to TRBD1. With 4 bases clipped from V and 4 bases from J, the junction kept 2 bases outside the gene matches. The CDR3 length is 14 residues. Germline V gene data show CDR1 as MGHRA and CDR2 as YSYEKL. In DNA, the CDR3 is TGCGCCAGCAGCCCGGGACAGGGAGGAAACACCATATATTTT. Amino acid sequence: CASSPGQGGNTIYF.

V and J are TRBV7-2 and TRBJ1-2; perhaps TRBD1 as D (5 bases). The germline V gene encodes CDR1 SGHTA and CDR2 FQGNSA. V was trimmed by 6 bases and J by 2 bases, leaving 10 bases between them. This CDR3 spans 13 amino acids. The CDR3 spells CASRTGRNYGYTF. The DNA for the CDR3 is TGTGCCAGCAGAACAGGACGGAACTATGGCTACACCTTC. The full variable domain, with the rest looked up from reference TRBV7-2 and TRBJ1-2, is GAGVSQSPSNKVTEKGKDVELRCDPISGHTALYWYRQSLGQGLEFLIYFQGNSAPDKSGLPSDRFSAERTGGSVSTLTIQRTQQEDSAVYLCASRTGRNYGYTFGSGTRLTVV.

The rearrangement uses TRBV6-2 or TRBV6-3 and TRBJ2-4, with 7 bases that match TRBD1. V gave up 5 bases and J gave up 5 bases; unmatched junction bases: 6. The CDR3 runs to 14 residues. Germline CDR1 MNHEY, CDR2 SVGEGT. The CDR3 nucleotides are TGTGCCAGCAGTAGGTGGCAGGGGGAAAACATTCAGTACTTC. It translates to CASSRWQGENIQYF.

V gene TRBV7-8 combines with J gene TRBJ1-4, with 9 bases aligning to TRBD1. V shed 0 bases, J shed 8 bases, and the junction held 7 bases outside the gene matches. CDR1 is SGHVS, CDR2 FQNEAQ, per germline. This CDR3 contains 16 residues. CDR3 sequence reads: CASSLAWGQGREKLFF. The CDR3 DNA reads TGTGCCAGCAGCTTAGCGTGGGGACAGGGCAGGGAAAAACTGTTTTTT. Variable domain in full (rest from reference TRBV7-8 and TRBJ1-4): GAGVSQSPRYKVAKRGQDVALRCDPISGHVSLFWYQQALGQGPEFLTYFQNEAQLDKSGLPSDRFFAERPEGSVSTLKIQRTQQEDSAVYLCASSLAWGQGREKLFFGSGTQLSVL.

The chain carries TRBV7-2 and TRBJ2-1; TRBD2 agrees at 10 bases. Germline CDR1 reads SGHTA; CDR2 reads FQGNSA. With 5 bases clipped from V and 4 bases from J, the junction kept 8 bases outside the gene matches. The CDR3 extends over 16 amino acids. CDR3 sequence (DNA): TGTGCCAGCAGCCCACGACTAGCGGGCTCATACAATGAGCAGTTCTTC. It encodes CASSPRLAGSYNEQFF.

V is TRBV28 and J is TRBJ1-2; 8 bases line up with TRBD1. CDR3 length equals 15 residues. Trimming at V came to 1 base and at J to 4 bases, leaving 5 bases not matched to a gene. Germline V gene data show CDR1 as MDHEN and CDR2 as SYDVKM. CDR3 DNA sequence: TGTGCCAGCAGTTTATCAGGGGGCTTCGGCTATGGCTACACCTTC. Translated, it gives CASSLSGGFGYGYTF.

This clone appeared a single time. This chain connects TRBV27 to TRBJ2-1; TRBD1 is a possible D gene (5 bases). Germline-derived CDR1 and CDR2 are MNHEY and SMNVEV (reference sequence). Trimming took off 0 bases at V and 9 bases at J, with 12 bases between the two ends. This CDR3 has 14 amino acids. The DNA of the CDR3 is TGTGCCAGCAGTTTATCTCCCCGACAGCGTGAGCAGTTCTTC. Its translation is CASSLSPRQREQFF.

V gene TRBV7-9 combines with J gene TRBJ1-5, with D possibly TRBD1 on 5 matching bases. V gave up 7 bases and J gave up 4 bases, with 11 bases separating them. The CDR3 runs to 13 residues. Germline values: CDR1 SEHNR, CDR2 FQNEAQ (reference sequence). CDR3 region: CASTGHPNQPQHF. The CDR3 DNA follows: TGTGCCAGCACTGGACACCCAAATCAGCCCCAGCATTTT.

The chain has TRBV28 and TRBJ1-4; TRBD1 matches at 10 bases. Looked up from germline, CDR1 is MDHEN and CDR2 is SYDVKM. The CDR3 length is 16 residues. Trimming at V came to 5 bases and at J to 6 bases, leaving 9 bases not matched to a gene. Here the CDR3 reads CASSPWTGGLDEKLFF. DNA of the CDR3: TGTGCCAGCAGTCCGTGGACAGGGGGTTTGGATGAAAAACTGTTTTTT. The full variable domain, completed using reference TRBV28 and TRBJ1-4, is DVKVTQSSRYLVKRTGEKVFLECVQDMDHENMFWYRQDPGLGLRLIYFSYDVKMKEKGDIPEGYSVSREKKERFSLILESASTNQTSMYLCASSPWTGGLDEKLFFGSGTQLSVL.

The CDR3 is CSASGGQRYEQYF. The DNA for the CDR3 is TGCAGTGCTAGTGGCGGACAACGATACGAGCAGTACTTC. V gene TRBV20-1 combines with J gene TRBJ2-7; TRBD1 might be the D (5 bases). The CDR3 sequence is 13 residues long. Germline CDR1 DFQATT, CDR2 SNEGSKA (reference sequence). Trimming stripped 3 bases from V and 4 bases from J, with 13 bases between.

The chain uses TRBV3-1 (or the pseudogene TRBV3-2) and TRBJ2-1; possible D gene TRBD2, 6 bases. The CDR3 has 15 residues. Germline CDR1 reads LGHDT; CDR2 reads YNNKEL (reference sequence). V lost 3 bases and J 12 bases, leaving 21 bases between the germline ends. CDR3 region: CASSQDIAEGGVQFF. The DNA of the CDR3 is TGTGCCAGCAGCCAGGACATAGCGGAGGGTGGAGTGCAGTTCTTC.

This clone was counted only a few times. The genes are TRBV6-5 and TRBJ1-6; D gene ambiguous. Trimming pared 0 bases from V and 1 base from J, leaving 7 bases between. CDR3 length equals 16 residues. CDR1 and CDR2 from the germline V gene are MNHEY and SVGAGI. CDR3 protein: CASSYSSGSYNSPLHF. The CDR3 nucleotides read TGTGCCAGCAGTTACTCCTCCGGGTCCTATAATTCACCCCTCCACTTT.

The chain carries TRBV9 and TRBJ2-5; the match to TRBD2 covers 11 bases. With 5 bases clipped from V and 7 bases from J, the junction kept 10 bases outside the gene matches. This CDR3 is built from 15 residues. Per germline, CDR1 SGDLS and CDR2 YYNGEE. CDR3 nucleotide sequence: TGTGCCAGCAGTGCTAGCGGGGGGCCTATTGGGACCCAGTACTTC. This encodes CASSASGGPIGTQYF.

The chain has TRBV18 and TRBJ2-1, with D possibly TRBD1 on 6 matching bases. The CDR3 runs to 15 residues. Germline V gene lookup returns CDR1 KGHSH and CDR2 LQKENI. Trimming removed 3 bases at V and 8 bases at J, with 17 bases between. CDR3 nucleotide sequence: TGTGCCAGCTCACCCGGACTGAGGGGGTCCGATGAGCAGTTCTTC. It is translated as CASSPGLRGSDEQFF.

The gene calls are TRBV13 and TRBJ2-7, with TRBD2 matching 11 bases. Germline-derived CDR1 and CDR2 are PRHDT and FYEKMQ (reference sequence). V shed 0 bases, J shed 3 bases, and the junction held 4 bases outside the gene matches. CDR3 length: 16 amino acids. The CDR3 loop reads CASSLGLAGGLYEQYF. CDR3 bases: TGTGCCAGCAGCTTAGGTCTAGCGGGGGGCCTCTACGAGCAGTACTTC. Using reference TRBV13 and TRBJ2-7 for the parts outside the CDR3, the full variable domain is AAGVIQSPRHLIKEKRETATLKCYPIPRHDTVYWYQQGPGQDPQFLISFYEKMQSDKGSIPDRFSAQQFSDYHSELNMSSLELGDSALYFCASSLGLAGGLYEQYFGPGTRLTVT.

This rearrangement joins TRBV19 to TRBJ1-2; TRBD1 matches 7 bases. V was clipped by 3 bases and J by 5 bases; unmatched bases: 6. Germline assignment: CDR1 LNHDA and CDR2 SQIVND (reference sequence). This CDR3 is 14 amino acids long. For the CDR3, the DNA is TGTGCCAGTAGTATTCCACAGGGGTCATATGGCTACACCTTC. Translating it yields CASSIPQGSYGYTF. Full variable domain (missing parts from reference TRBV19 and TRBJ1-2): DGGITQSPKYLFRKEGQNVTLSCEQNLNHDAMYWYRQDPGQGLRLIYYSQIVNDFQKGDIAEGYSVSREKKESFPLTVTSAQKNPTAFYLCASSIPQGSYGYTFGSGTRLTVV.

This clone was detected only once. CDR3 amino acids: CASSLPAGTGHTDEQFF. DNA of the CDR3: TGTGCCAGCAGCCTCCCCGCGGGGACAGGGCACACCGATGAGCAGTTCTTC. This chain links TRBV3-1 (or the pseudogene TRBV3-2) with TRBJ2-1; TRBD1 agrees at 9 bases. The CDR3 is made up of 17 amino acids. The ends lost 4 bases at V and 8 bases at J; junction bases unmatched: 15. Germline CDR1 is LGHDT and CDR2 is YNNKEL (reference sequence).